The source of this T cell receptor (beta chain) is a study of shared clonotypes between healthy human individuals. Memory CD4+ cells were the fraction left after CD45RA+ naive selection. Germline V CDR1 and CDR2: WSHSY, SAAADI. CDR3 length equals 14 residues. The J segment lost 0 bases and the V segment lost 7 bases, leaving 2 bases of the junction unmatched. TCRdb's table, derived via immunoSEQ multiplex PCR, lists solely in-frame clones and lacks some. This sample has some 2.1 million clones, with roughly 96% found just once. The V gene is TRBV10-2, the J gene TRBJ2-2; TRBD2 matches at 7 bases. The sample consisted of naive CD4+ T cells sorted from blood. As to subset: CD45RA+ positively selected. The TCR originated in a man younger than 35 in good health. Here the CDR3 reads CASKAGANTGELFF. The CDR3 bases are TGCGCCAGCAAGGCGGGGGCGAACACCGGGGAGCTGTTTTTT.